The present T cell receptor beta chain was sequenced within a study of shared T cell receptors in the human thymus. V lost 0 bases, J lost 7 bases, and 22 bases stayed unmatched. The CDR3 has 21 amino acids. Germline CDR1 LGHNA, CDR2 YSLEER. Clones were read by immunoSEQ multiplex PCR, and TCRdb kept only the in-frame ones, dropping some. The sample has about 610,000 clones, 88% seen once. These data also featured in a second study, about human thymus T cells. That source notes: The source of the thymus tissue was resections taken during corrective heart surgery.

The clonotype was recovered from a boy under two years old with a congenital heart defect. The sample consisted of thymocytes. The gene calls are TRBV4-3 and TRBJ2-1; 9 bases match TRBD2. The DNA of the CDR3 is TGCGCCAGCAGCCAAGATCCCCTCACTAGCGGGCGGGGAAGGTACAGGAATGAGCAGTTCTTC. Residues: CASSQDPLTSGRGRYRNEQFF.